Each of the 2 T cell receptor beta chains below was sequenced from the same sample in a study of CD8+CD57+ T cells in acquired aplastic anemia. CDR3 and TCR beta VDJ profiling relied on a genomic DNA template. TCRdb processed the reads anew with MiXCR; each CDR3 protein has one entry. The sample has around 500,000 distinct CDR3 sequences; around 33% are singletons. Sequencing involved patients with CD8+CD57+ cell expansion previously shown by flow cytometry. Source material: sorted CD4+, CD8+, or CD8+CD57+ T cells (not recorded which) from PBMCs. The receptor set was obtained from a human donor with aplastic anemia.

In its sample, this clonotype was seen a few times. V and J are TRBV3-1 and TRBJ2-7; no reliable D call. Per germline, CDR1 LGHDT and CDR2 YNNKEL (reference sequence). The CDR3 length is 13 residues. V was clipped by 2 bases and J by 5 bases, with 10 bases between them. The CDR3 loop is CASSQTQVHEQYF. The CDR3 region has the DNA TGTGCCAGCAGCCAAACCCAGGTCCACGAGCAGTACTTC.

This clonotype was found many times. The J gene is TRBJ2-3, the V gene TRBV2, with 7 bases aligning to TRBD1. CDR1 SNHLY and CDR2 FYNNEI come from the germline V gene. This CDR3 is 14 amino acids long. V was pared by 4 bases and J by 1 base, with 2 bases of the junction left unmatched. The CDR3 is CASSGGTGTDTQYF. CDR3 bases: TGTGCCAGCAGTGGGGGGACAGGCACAGATACGCAGTATTTT.